A single sample is the source of the 30 T cell receptor beta chains below, sequenced in a study of cytomegalovirus exposure and HLA in healthy donors. 60 Vbeta and 13 Jbeta primers were used in PCR. Some clones are missing from TCRdb's copy, which holds only in-frame ones; the method was immunoSEQ multiplex PCR. The data show 170,000 or so clones, with 84% seen just once and under 5% held by the top ten. The sequencing sample was made of PBMCs. These TCRs come from a girl aged 5-17 years in good health and CMV-seropositive.

V gene TRBV6-4 combines with J gene TRBJ2-2, with D uncertain. CDR1 is MRHNA and CDR2 is SNTAGT in the germline V gene. This CDR3 comprises 13 residues. The V end lost 4 bases, the J end lost 2 bases, and 5 bases lay between the germline ends. CDR3 loop: CASSVSNTGELFF. The CDR3 coding sequence is TGTGCCAGCAGTGTTAGCAACACCGGGGAGCTGTTTTTT.

The rearrangement uses TRBV5-6 and TRBJ1-2; D is possibly TRBD1 (5 bases). CDR3 length equals 13 residues. The V gene lost 4 bases and the J gene lost 4 bases, with 11 bases spanning the gap. The germline V gene has CDR1 SGHDT and CDR2 YYEEEE. Here the CDR3 DNA reads TGTGCCAGCAGCAGTAACAGGATCTATGGCTACACCTTC. Protein: CASSSNRIYGYTF.

The chain couples TRBV19 to TRBJ1-2; TRBD1 might be the D (5 bases). V shed 10 bases and J shed 4 bases, with 13 bases lying between them. CDR3 length equals 12 residues. Germline V CDR1 and CDR2: LNHDA, SQIVND (reference sequence). This chain's CDR3 is CATAGLTYGYTF. The CDR3 DNA is TGTGCCACCGCGGGACTCACCTATGGCTACACCTTC.

V and J are TRBV25-1 and TRBJ2-7, with 9 nucleotides matching TRBD1. Germline values: CDR1 MGHDK, CDR2 SYGVNS. V lost 10 bases, J lost 6 bases, and 7 bases stayed unmatched. The CDR3 spans 12 residues. This CDR3 is CAIQTGGGEQYF. As DNA, the CDR3 is TGTGCCATCCAAACAGGGGGCGGCGAGCAGTACTTC.

This sequence joins TRBV27 and TRBJ2-7; perhaps TRBD2 as D (5 bases). V shed 2 bases and J shed 6 bases, with 11 bases lying between them. Germline CDR1 is MNHEY and CDR2 is SMNVEV (reference sequence). The CDR3 runs 13 residues. The CDR3 loop reads CASSLLGGGEQYF. The CDR3 coding sequence is TGTGCCAGCAGTTTACTAGGCGGAGGCGAGCAGTACTTC.

The V call is TRBV2, the J call TRBJ2-4, with 10 positions matching TRBD1. Per germline, CDR1 SNHLY and CDR2 FYNNEI. There are 15 residues in the CDR3. Trimming at V came to 7 bases and at J to 1 base, leaving 4 bases not matched to a gene. Written as DNA, the CDR3 is TGTGCCAGCATGGGACAGGGGAGGGCCAAAAACATTCAGTACTTC. This gives the protein CASMGQGRAKNIQYF.

This clone was recorded once. The chain links TRBV5-1 to TRBJ1-5; 8 nucleotides agree with TRBD1. CDR1 is SGHRS, CDR2 YFSETQ, per germline. CDR3 length equals 15 residues. V lost 3 bases to trimming and J lost 3 bases; unmatched junction nucleotides: 5. The CDR3 nucleotides are TGCGCCAGCAGCTCAGGGGGCATAGACAATCAGCCCCAGCATTTT. Its protein is CASSSGGIDNQPQHF.

V is TRBV19 and J is TRBJ1-1, with D perhaps matching TRBD1 (6 bases). Germline CDR1 LNHDA, CDR2 SQIVND (reference sequence). V gave up 0 bases and J gave up 11 bases, with 19 bases separating them. This CDR3 spans 15 amino acids. CDR3 nucleotide sequence: TGTGCCAGTAGTATAGAGGATCGGGGGGGGGCGCAGGCTTTCTTT. Translating it yields CASSIEDRGGAQAFF.

This clone turned up a few times. Other DNA variants within this sample encode the same CDR3. The V call is TRBV5-1, the J call TRBJ1-1, with a tentative D call TRBD1 (5 bases). CDR1 SGHRS and CDR2 YFSETQ come from the germline V gene. The CDR3 contains 14 residues. Trimming removed 2 bases from V and 3 bases from J, with 11 bases in between. The CDR3, as DNA: TGCGCCAGCAGCTTAGACAGTGGGGACACTGAAGCTTTCTTT. Amino acids: CASSLDSGDTEAFF.

The rearrangement links TRBV13 to TRBJ2-1, with 10 bases matching TRBD1. Trimming took 6 bases from V and 6 from J; bases not matched to a gene: 8. CDR1 is PRHDT and CDR2 is FYEKMQ in the germline V gene (reference sequence). The CDR3 runs 15 residues. CDR3 nucleotide sequence: TGTGCCAGCAGTTTTCGACAGGGGGCTGGCAATGAGCAGTTCTTC. Translation gives CASSFRQGAGNEQFF.

The chain uses TRBV5-1 and TRBJ1-2; TRBD1 aligns across 7 bases. Germline V lookup: CDR1 SGHRS, CDR2 YFSETQ. The CDR3 is 13 amino acids. The junction had 2 bases not matched to a gene; V was cut back by 0 bases and J by 6 bases. CDR3 in amino acids: CASSLEGGNGYTF. The CDR3 nucleotides read TGCGCCAGCAGCTTGGAAGGGGGCAATGGCTACACCTTC.

The DNA for the CDR3 is TGTGCCAGCAGTGAAAGGCTGGACAGCACCGCAGAGCAGTACTTC. The encoded protein is CASSERLDSTAEQYF. The chain carries TRBV25-1 and TRBJ2-7; a weak D match, TRBD1 (6 bases). V dropped 2 bases and J dropped 7 bases, with 18 bases sitting between them. This CDR3 comprises 15 residues. Looked up from germline, CDR1 is MGHDK and CDR2 is SYGVNS.

The V gene is TRBV23-1, the J gene TRBJ2-1, with D possibly being TRBD1 (5 bases). TRBV23-1 is noted as an ORF with a role that remains uncertain. The CDR3 length is 14 residues. The V gene lost 2 bases and the J gene lost 8 bases, with 13 bases spanning the gap. CDR3 sequence: CASSQQTVWDEQFF. DNA of the CDR3: TGCGCCAGCAGTCAACAGACAGTGTGGGATGAGCAGTTCTTC.

The chain carries TRBV6-1 and TRBJ2-3; D perhaps matches TRBD1 (8 bases). Germline CDR1 MNHNS, CDR2 SASEGT. The CDR3 length is 15 residues. V gave up 5 bases and J gave up 5 bases, with 17 bases separating them. CDR3 residues: CASSLRTGREDTQYF. DNA of the CDR3: TGTGCCAGCAGTCTCCGGACAGGGAGGGAAGATACGCAGTATTTT.

The rearrangement joins TRBV6-6 to TRBJ1-2, with D possibly TRBD1 on 5 matching bases. Trimming shortened V by 7 bases and J by 7 bases, and 13 bases separated the two germline ends. The CDR3 is made up of 12 amino acids. Germline V gene data show CDR1 as MNHNY and CDR2 as SVGAGI (reference sequence). The CDR3 DNA follows: TGTGCCAGCACCATCGGCGGGGGTGGCTACACCTTC. It is translated as CASTIGGGGYTF.

The chain recombines TRBV7-8 with TRBJ2-7; a possible D gene is TRBD1 (5 bases). CDR1 SGHVS and CDR2 FQNEAQ come from the germline V gene. The CDR3 consists of 14 residues. Trimming left V 2 bases short and J 6 bases short, with 14 bases between. CDR3 loop: CASSLREGDLEQYF. For the CDR3, the DNA is TGTGCCAGCAGCTTACGTGAAGGGGATCTCGAGCAGTACTTC.

The chain employs TRBV5-1 and TRBJ1-1; 8 bases are a match to TRBD1. CDR3 length: 13 amino acids. The J segment lost 6 bases and the V segment lost 4 bases, leaving 5 bases of the junction unmatched. The germline CDR1 and CDR2 sequences are SGHRS and YFSETQ. The CDR3 DNA is TGCGCCAGCAGCGGATTACAGGGGGCTGAAGCTTTCTTT. This gives the protein CASSGLQGAEAFF.

V gene TRBV13 combines with J gene TRBJ2-3, with TRBD2 identical over 11 bases. Germline CDR1 PRHDT, CDR2 FYEKMQ (reference sequence). The CDR3 consists of 17 residues. Trimming took 0 bases from V and 1 from J; bases not matched to a gene: 3. The CDR3 region has the DNA TGTGCCAGCAGCTTAGGCCGACTAGCGGGGCGCACAGATACGCAGTATTTT. Residues: CASSLGRLAGRTDTQYF.

This clone was counted only a few times. The chain employs TRBV6-1 and TRBJ1-1, with 8 bases fitting TRBD1. The CDR3 is made up of 14 amino acids. The J segment lost 5 bases and the V segment lost 4 bases, leaving 6 bases of the junction unmatched. CDR1 is MNHNS and CDR2 is SASEGT in the germline V gene. CDR3 bases: TGTGCCAGCAGTGGACAGGGGAGAGGAACTGAAGCTTTCTTT. Protein product: CASSGQGRGTEAFF.

The chain links TRBV9 to TRBJ1-2; the D is unclear. V dropped 0 bases and J dropped 4 bases, with 16 bases sitting between them. CDR1 SGDLS and CDR2 YYNGEE come from the germline V gene. This CDR3 has 16 residues. CDR3 bases: TGTGCCAGCAGCGTAGAGGGCAGAGGGAAAACCTATGGCTACACCTTC. It specifies CASSVEGRGKTYGYTF.

J is TRBJ2-3 and V is TRBV9, with 7 bases identical to TRBD2. J gave up 2 bases and V 0 bases, and 6 bases lay outside the gene matches. The germline V gene has CDR1 SGDLS and CDR2 YYNGEE. CDR3 size: 16 residues. CDR3: CASSVGISGYTDTQYF. CDR3 DNA: TGTGCCAGCAGCGTAGGTATTAGCGGGTACACAGATACGCAGTATTTT.

This clone has more than one count but fewer than ten. The chain has TRBV23-1 and TRBJ1-5, with D unresolved. TRBV23-1 is filed as an ORF, its function uncertain. Trimming removed 4 bases from V and 4 bases from J, with 11 bases in between. CDR3 length: 14 amino acids. For the CDR3, the DNA is TGCGCCAGCAGTCGCCGGGGTGGAAATCAGCCCCAGCATTTT. This gives the protein CASSRRGGNQPQHF.

The chain couples TRBV5-4 to TRBJ2-3, with no clear D. CDR3 size: 11 residues. The V and J ends lost 3 bases and 3 bases respectively, with 2 bases between them. Germline CDR1 and CDR2: SGHNT and YYREEE (reference sequence). CDR3 nucleotide sequence: TGTGCCAGCAGCTCGACAGATACGCAGTATTTT. This gives the protein CASSSTDTQYF.

The rearrangement joins TRBV5-6 to TRBJ2-3; the D gene is possibly TRBD1 (6 bases). The CDR3 spans 17 residues. Looked up from germline, CDR1 is SGHDT and CDR2 is YYEEEE. The germline V and J ends were trimmed by 0 bases and 4 bases, with 18 bases remaining between them. CDR3 amino acids: CASSLVVGALGPDTQYF. In DNA, the CDR3 is TGTGCCAGCAGCTTGGTGGTGGGGGCGCTTGGCCCAGATACGCAGTATTTT.

This chain uses TRBV6-6 with TRBJ2-1; 7 nucleotides match TRBD1. Germline V gene lookup returns CDR1 MNHNY and CDR2 SVGAGI (reference sequence). The ends lost 5 bases at V and 8 bases at J; junction bases unmatched: 12. CDR3 size: 15 residues. The CDR3: CASSHGTDRLDEQFF. The CDR3, as DNA: TGTGCCAGCAGTCACGGGACAGATAGGTTAGATGAGCAGTTCTTC.

The chain uses TRBV7-6 and TRBJ1-6, with 7 bases matching TRBD1. Per the germline V gene, CDR1 is SGHVS and CDR2 is FNYEAQ. Losses at the gene ends were 5 bases for V and 7 bases for J; bases not matched to a gene: 5. The CDR3 has 14 residues. CDR3 region: CASSQQGSNSPLHF. The CDR3 nucleotides read TGTGCCAGCAGCCAACAGGGGAGCAATTCACCCCTCCACTTT.

V usage is TRBV9 and J usage is TRBJ2-5; D possibly corresponds to TRBD1 (5 bases). From germline, CDR1 is SGDLS and CDR2 YYNGEE. V was clipped by 0 bases and J by 3 bases, with 9 bases between them. The CDR3 totals 14 residues. The CDR3, as DNA: TGTGCCAGCAGCGTAGGCGGCAGGGAAGAGACCCAGTACTTC. As protein: CASSVGGREETQYF. Full variable domain (remainder filled in from reference TRBV9 and TRBJ2-5): DSGVTQTPKHLITATGQRVTLRCSPRSGDLSVYWYQQSLDQGLQFLIQYYNGEERAKGNILERFSAQQFPDLHSELNLSSLELGDSALYFCASSVGGREETQYFGPGTRLLVL.

This clone is a singleton in its sample. V and J are TRBV9 and TRBJ1-1; weak D call: TRBD1 (5 bases). V lost 0 bases to trimming and J lost 7 bases, with 19 bases between them. In germline, CDR1 is SGDLS, CDR2 YYNGEE. This CDR3 is built from 16 residues. This CDR3 is CASSVGSRGGADEAFF. In nucleotides, the CDR3 is TGTGCCAGCAGCGTAGGCTCACGAGGAGGGGCGGATGAAGCTTTCTTT.

J is TRBJ2-6 and V is TRBV7-8, with 7 bases identical to TRBD1. Germline V gives CDR1 SGHVS, CDR2 FQNEAQ. The CDR3 loop spans 17 amino acids. The trim removed 1 base at V and 0 bases at J, leaving 3 bases unmatched. The CDR3 sequence: CASSLVQGDSGANVLTF. The CDR3 DNA sequence: TGTGCCAGCAGCTTAGTGCAGGGGGACTCTGGGGCCAACGTCCTGACTTTC.

The J gene is TRBJ2-7, the V gene TRBV7-2, with unresolved D. This CDR3 region has 11 residues. Germline CDR1 SGHTA, CDR2 FQGNSA. V gave up 5 bases and J gave up 12 bases, with 14 bases separating them. The DNA for the CDR3 is TGTGCCAGCAGCGAGGATACATGGCCGTACTTC. Amino acid sequence: CASSEDTWPYF.